The T cell receptor (beta chain) under discussion was sequenced for a study of OX40 agonist ivuxolimab in advanced cancers. About the research overall: Prior checkpoint blockade (anti-PD-1, anti-PD-L1 or anti-CTLA-4) was permitted; around 37% had it. General observations from the study: Relatively little clonal expansion, among the lowest observed, appeared in partial responders at 0.1-3.0 mg/kg.

Germline lookup yields CDR1 SGHTA and CDR2 FQGNSA. CDR3 size: 14 residues. V lost 5 bases and J lost 0, with 10 bases in between. The repertoire was sequenced with immunoSEQ multiplex PCR; TCRdb's copy has only in-frame clones and lacks some. Counted here are about 75,000 clones, roughly nine tenths occurring once; the ten biggest clones make up roughly 7.3%. As for this clone: The antigen is unknown.

The clonotype originates from an adult with an advanced solid tumor such as melanoma, head and neck, liver or kidney cancer. The sequences come from CD4+ or CD8+ T cells sorted from blood, collected in a trial of the OX40 agonist ivuxolimab. The V gene is TRBV7-2, the J gene TRBJ1-1; TRBD1 is a possible D gene (6 bases). The CDR3 is CASSRTDMNTEAFF. The DNA of the CDR3 is TGTGCCAGCAGCCGGACAGACATGAACACTGAAGCTTTCTTT. Supplemented by reference TRBV7-2 and TRBJ1-1, the full variable domain reads GAGVSQSPSNKVTEKGKDVELRCDPISGHTALYWYRQSLGQGLEFLIYFQGNSAPDKSGLPSDRFSAERTGGSVSTLTIQRTQQEDSAVYLCASSRTDMNTEAFFGQGTRLTVV.